The source of this T cell receptor beta chain is a study of OX40 agonist ivuxolimab in advanced cancers. Notes on the research overall: Ivuxolimab was a fully human IgG2 agonistic monoclonal antibody targeting the costimulatory receptor OX40 (CD134). Peripheral TCRbeta sequencing aimed to test whether ivuxolimab altered TCR sequence diversity and caused clonal T-cell expansion. Partial responses were achieved by three dose-escalation patients, of whom one had hepatocellular carcinoma and two had cutaneous melanoma. Prior anti-PD-1, anti-PD-L1 or anti-CTLA-4 therapy was permitted, and about two fifths of dose-escalation patients had received checkpoint inhibitors. Of the approximately 50 dose-escalation patients, hepatocellular carcinoma was present in about 20, melanoma in around 15, renal cell carcinoma in 9 and head and neck cancer in 9. The paper describes the monotherapy dose-escalation part (N ≈ 51 patients) of the phase I trial of ivuxolimab. Intravenous ivuxolimab was administered to patients every 2 weeks at six dose levels: 0.01, 0.1, 0.3, 1.5, 3 and 10 mg/kg. The dose-escalation cohort was over 70% male with a mean age of 60 years, ranging from roughly 20 to 80.

The trial excluded patients who had a history of autoimmune disease or were on systemic immunosuppression. Peripheral blood for TCR sequencing was collected from all dose cohorts at baseline, on cycle 4 day 1, and on cycle 7 day 1. Samples were obtained from an open-label, multicenter, first-in-human phase I dose-escalation trial of ivuxolimab. Adults with locally advanced or metastatic melanoma, renal cell, hepatocellular, or head and neck squamous cell carcinoma were enrolled in the trial. Before TCR sequencing, CD4+ and CD8+ T cells were separately sorted from peripheral blood. A single count supports this clone. This receptor's antigen is unknown. Base qualities are not at hand, and no much larger clone is one base apart. Genomic DNA was extracted from sorted cells for sequencing of the TCRbeta CDR3 region. The immunoSEQ Assay was used for sequencing of TCRbeta CDR3 regions. TCRdb mirrors the immuneACCESS table, restricted to in-frame sequences. Some clones are absent from its copies; in checked studies, under half trace to an unresolved V gene, and the reason for the others is unknown. For this sample the table gives 43,000 or so clones, of which approximately 84% were detected only once. Together, the top ten hold 30% to 35% of the sample.

Study-level results and caveats: The antigen specificity of the peripheral T cells that underwent clonal expansion was not determined. Low levels of normalized T-cell clonal expansion were also seen in some patients who did not respond. Clonal expansion of both CD4+ and CD8+ blood T cells was observed from baseline to week 6 at doses 0.1 to 3.0 mg/kg. After ivuxolimab, expanded clones were on average more numerous among CD8+ T cells than among CD4+ T cells. In partial responders in the 0.1-3.0 mg/kg groups, normalized peripheral clonal expansion was found to be among the lowest, especially among CD8+ T cells.

This TCR derives from an adult with an advanced solid tumor such as melanoma, head and neck, liver or kidney cancer. Sequences were derived from CD4+ or CD8+ T cells sorted from blood, sampled in a trial of the OX40 agonist ivuxolimab.

CDR3 loop: CASSLVAGAEQYF. In nucleotide form, the sequence is TGCGCCAGCAGCTTGGTCGCGGGAGCCGAGCAGTACTTC. The rearrangement joined TRBV5-1 to TRBJ2-7; 7 bases in between match TRBD2. Ends trimmed: V by 0 bases, J by 6 bases; bases unmatched to a gene: 3. From a lookup of the germline V gene, CDR1 and CDR2 are SGHRS and YFSETQ. The CDR3 sequence holds 13 residues, the cysteine and phenylalanine included. Just the 39-base CDR3 DNA is kept, in frame starting at base 1.